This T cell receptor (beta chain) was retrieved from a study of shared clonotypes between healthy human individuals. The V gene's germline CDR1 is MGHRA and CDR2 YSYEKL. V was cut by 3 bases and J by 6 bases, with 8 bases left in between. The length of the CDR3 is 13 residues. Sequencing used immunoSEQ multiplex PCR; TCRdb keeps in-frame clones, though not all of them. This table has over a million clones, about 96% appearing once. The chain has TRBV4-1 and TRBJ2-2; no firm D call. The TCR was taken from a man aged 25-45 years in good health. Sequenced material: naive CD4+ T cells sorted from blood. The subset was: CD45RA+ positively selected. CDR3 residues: CASSQGPAGELFF. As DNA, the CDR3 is TGCGCCAGCAGCCAGGGCCCCGCCGGGGAGCTGTTTTTT.